This T cell receptor beta chain is from a study of response to subunit inactivated influenza vaccine. Whole-study findings and limits: The authors offered the suggestion that each seasonal influenza vaccination recruits few new T cells.

TCRdb reprocessed the RT-PCR reads with MiXCR, giving one entry per CDR3 protein. The sample holds hundreds of thousands of distinct CDR3 sequences, under 20% seen once. About this clonotype itself: The antigen is unknown.

The V end lost 0 bases, the J end lost 2 bases, and 10 bases lay between the germline ends. Germline V gives CDR1 LGHNA, CDR2 YSLEER. The CDR3 runs 16 residues. The chain is built from TRBV4-3 and TRBJ2-2; D not certain. The receptor was isolated from a man in his fifties who received an inactivated influenza vaccine. The source material was PBMCs from blood, sampled approximately 5 days after vaccination. Here the CDR3 DNA reads TGCGCCAGCAGCCAAGAACCCGCGCCAAACACCGGGGAGCTGTTTTTT. Translating it yields CASSQEPAPNTGELFF.